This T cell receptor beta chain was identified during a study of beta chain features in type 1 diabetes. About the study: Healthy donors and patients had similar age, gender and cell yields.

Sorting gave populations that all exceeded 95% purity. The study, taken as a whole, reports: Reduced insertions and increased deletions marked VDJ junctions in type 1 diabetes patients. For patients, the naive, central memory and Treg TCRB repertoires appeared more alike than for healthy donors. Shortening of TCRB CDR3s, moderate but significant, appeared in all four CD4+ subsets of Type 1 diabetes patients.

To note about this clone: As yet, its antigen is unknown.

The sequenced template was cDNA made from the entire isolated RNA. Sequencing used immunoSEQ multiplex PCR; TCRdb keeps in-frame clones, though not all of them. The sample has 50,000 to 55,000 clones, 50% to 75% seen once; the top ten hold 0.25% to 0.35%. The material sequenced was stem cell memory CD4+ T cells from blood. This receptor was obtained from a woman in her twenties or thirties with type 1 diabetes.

Here the CDR3 reads CASSFTGRQPQHF. CDR3 bases: TGTGCCAGCAGCTTCACAGGGAGACAGCCCCAGCATTTT. This sequence joins TRBV6-5 and TRBJ1-5; a possible D gene is TRBD1 (6 bases). CDR3 length: 13 amino acids. Germline CDR1 reads MNHEY; CDR2 reads SVGAGI. Trimming took off 6 bases at V and 7 bases at J, with 13 bases between the two ends.